Here is one T cell receptor (beta chain) with its context. The length of the CDR3 is 13 residues. The germline CDR1 and CDR2 sequences are SQVTM and ANQGSEA. The V and J ends lost 7 bases and 3 bases, in that order; junction bases with no gene match: 8. This entry comes from a study of T cell responses to AZD1222 COVID-19 vaccine. Profiled with immunoSEQ multiplex PCR; TCRdb holds only in-frame clones, not every one. The sample gives more than 150,000 clones, approximately 90% of which show up once; approximately 1.2% is in the top ten. This receptor was obtained from an adult who received the AZD1222 COVID-19 vaccine. The chain recombines TRBV29-1 with TRBJ1-1; 7 nucleotides agree with TRBD1. This specimen consisted of peripheral blood, obtained 28 days after the second AZD1222 dose. CDR3 nucleotides: TGCAGCGCTCCGACAGGGTCATACACTGAAGCTTTCTTT. It specifies CSAPTGSYTEAFF.